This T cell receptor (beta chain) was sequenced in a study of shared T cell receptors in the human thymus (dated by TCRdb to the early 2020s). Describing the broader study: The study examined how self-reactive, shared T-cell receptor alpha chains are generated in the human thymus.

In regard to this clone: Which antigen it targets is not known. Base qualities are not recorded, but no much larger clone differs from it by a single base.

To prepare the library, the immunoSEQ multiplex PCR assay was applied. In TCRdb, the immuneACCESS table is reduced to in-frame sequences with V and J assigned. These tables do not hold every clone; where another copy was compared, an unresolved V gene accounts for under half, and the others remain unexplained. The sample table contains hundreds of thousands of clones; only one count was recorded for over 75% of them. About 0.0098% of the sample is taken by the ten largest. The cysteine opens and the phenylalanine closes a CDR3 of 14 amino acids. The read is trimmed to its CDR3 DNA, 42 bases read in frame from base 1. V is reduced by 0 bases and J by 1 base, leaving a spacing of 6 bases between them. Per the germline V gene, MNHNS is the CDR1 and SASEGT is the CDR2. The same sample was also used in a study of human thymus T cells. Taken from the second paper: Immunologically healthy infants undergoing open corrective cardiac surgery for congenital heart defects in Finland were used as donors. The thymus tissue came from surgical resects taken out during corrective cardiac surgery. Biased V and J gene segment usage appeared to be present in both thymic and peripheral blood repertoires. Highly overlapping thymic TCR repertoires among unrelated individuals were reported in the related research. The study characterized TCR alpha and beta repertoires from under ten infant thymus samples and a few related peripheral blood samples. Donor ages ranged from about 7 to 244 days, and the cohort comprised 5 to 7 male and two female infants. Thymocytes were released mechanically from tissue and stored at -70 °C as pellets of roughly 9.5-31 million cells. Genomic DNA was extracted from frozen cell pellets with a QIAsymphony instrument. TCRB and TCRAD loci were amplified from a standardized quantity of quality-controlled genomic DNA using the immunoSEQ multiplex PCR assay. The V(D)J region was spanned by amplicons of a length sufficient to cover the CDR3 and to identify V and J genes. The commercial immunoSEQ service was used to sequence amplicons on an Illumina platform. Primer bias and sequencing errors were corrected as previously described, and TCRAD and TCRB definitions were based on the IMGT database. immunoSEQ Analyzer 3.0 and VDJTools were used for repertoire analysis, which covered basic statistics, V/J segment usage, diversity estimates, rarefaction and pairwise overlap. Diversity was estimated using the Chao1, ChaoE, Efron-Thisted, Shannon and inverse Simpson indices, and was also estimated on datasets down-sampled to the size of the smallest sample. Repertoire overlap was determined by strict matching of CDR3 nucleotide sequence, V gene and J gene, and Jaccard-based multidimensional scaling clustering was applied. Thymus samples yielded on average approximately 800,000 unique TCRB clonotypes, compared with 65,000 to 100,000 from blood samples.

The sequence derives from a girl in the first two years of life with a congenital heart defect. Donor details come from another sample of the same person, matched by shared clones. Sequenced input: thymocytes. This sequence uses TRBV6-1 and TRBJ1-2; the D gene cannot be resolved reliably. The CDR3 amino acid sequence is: CASSEAQDNYGYTF. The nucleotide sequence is TGTGCCAGCAGTGAAGCGCAGGATAACTATGGCTACACCTTC.